The 15 T cell receptor beta chains in this list originate from one sample, sequenced in a study of blood T cell repertoires in COVID-19. The method was immunoSEQ multiplex PCR; TCRdb's version includes in-frame clones alone and lacks a portion of them. The top ten clones hold 0.9% to 1% of a sample with some 260,000 clones, approximately 90% of them seen once. The sequencing input was peripheral blood. These receptors were obtained from a woman between 40 and 55 years old who had recovered from COVID-19.

Comments on this clone: Other DNA sequences within the sample encode an identical CDR3. The chain links TRBV7-2 to TRBJ1-5; D is ambiguous. The germline CDR1 and CDR2 sequences are SGHTA and FQGNSA. Trimming pared 1 base from V and 7 bases from J, leaving 8 bases between. The CDR3 length is 13 residues. CDR3 amino acids: CASSLGQNQPQHF. Here the CDR3 DNA reads TGTGCCAGCAGCTTAGGACAAAACCAGCCCCAGCATTTT.

The chain recombines TRBV18 with TRBJ1-2, with 7 bases fitting TRBD1. Germline V gene sequence: CDR1 KGHSH, CDR2 LQKENI. With 6 bases clipped from V and 1 base from J, the junction kept 2 bases outside the gene matches. CDR3 length equals 13 residues. The CDR3, as DNA: TGTGCCAGCTCGGGGGACAGTAACTATGGCTACACCTTC. Its translation: CASSGDSNYGYTF.

The chain combines TRBV7-3 with TRBJ2-3; 7 nucleotides line up with TRBD1. The CDR3 is 17 residues long. Trimming took 5 bases from V and 0 from J; bases not matched to a gene: 11. Germline-derived CDR1 and CDR2 are SGHTA and FQGTGA. The CDR3 reads CASSRGGQISSTDTQYF. The CDR3 DNA is TGTGCCAGCAGCCGAGGGGGACAGATCTCTAGCACAGATACGCAGTATTTT.

The chain's CDR3 is CSLPGQPQHF. The CDR3 DNA sequence: TGCAGCTTGCCCGGGCAGCCCCAGCATTTT. This chain uses TRBV20-1 with TRBJ1-5; D call uncertain. Looked up from germline, CDR1 is DFQATT and CDR2 is SNEGSKA (reference sequence). The CDR3 contains 10 residues.

The V call is TRBV10-3, the J call TRBJ1-1; D gene ambiguous. CDR1 is ENHRY and CDR2 is SYGVKD in the germline V gene. V was cut by 3 bases and J by 0 bases, with 11 bases left in between. The CDR3 runs to 15 residues. In DNA, the CDR3 is TGTGCCATCAGTGATTACAGCTTATTGAACACTGAAGCTTTCTTT. Encoded protein: CAISDYSLLNTEAFF.

V is TRBV5-1 and J is TRBJ1-1, with D possibly matching TRBD1 (5 bases). The CDR3 covers 15 residues. Trimming removed 5 bases from V and 1 base from J, with 15 bases in between. Germline V lookup: CDR1 SGHRS, CDR2 YFSETQ. CDR3 protein: CASSLLAGPNTEAFF. The CDR3 region has the DNA TGCGCCAGCAGTTTGTTGGCAGGGCCGAACACTGAAGCTTTCTTT.

The CDR3 DNA is TGTGCCAGCAGAGACAGGACAGACACCGGGGAGCTGTTTTTT. It translates to CASRDRTDTGELFF. This rearrangement joins TRBV21-1 to TRBJ2-2; the tabulated D call, TRBD1, remains unverified against the DNA. TRBV21-1 counts as a pseudogene. This CDR3 has 14 amino acids.

A single count supports this clone. The chain recombines TRBV5-8 with TRBJ1-1; no firm D call. Germline V gene data show CDR1 as SGHTS and CDR2 as YDEGEE. The V end was cut by 4 bases, the J end by 11 bases, with 21 bases between. The CDR3 totals 14 residues. The DNA for the CDR3 is TGTGCCAGCAGCACGGAAGGCCTCACTAGGGCGGCTTTCTTT. It is translated as CASSTEGLTRAAFF.

The CDR3 spells CASSQTYQGHEQYF. For the CDR3, the DNA is TGTGCCAGCAGCCAAACGTACCAGGGGCACGAGCAGTACTTC. The V gene is TRBV3-1 (or the pseudogene TRBV3-2), the J gene TRBJ2-7; TRBD1 might be the D (6 bases). Germline CDR1 is LGHDT and CDR2 is YNNKEL (reference sequence). CDR3 length equals 14 residues. The V end lost 2 bases, the J end lost 5 bases, and 13 bases lay between the germline ends.

A remark on this clone: In the same sample, other DNA sequences code for this CDR3. The chain joins TRBV9 to TRBJ2-3; no clear D gene. Trimming took off 0 bases at V and 1 base at J, with 6 bases between the two ends. This CDR3 contains 14 residues. Per the germline V gene, CDR1 is SGDLS and CDR2 is YYNGEE. This CDR3 is CASSVGPGTDTQYF. For the CDR3, the DNA is TGTGCCAGCAGCGTAGGCCCGGGCACAGATACGCAGTATTTT.

The J gene is TRBJ2-7, the V gene TRBV4-3; 10 positions agree with TRBD1. The CDR3 is 14 residues long. V was pared by 4 bases and J by 4 bases, with 4 bases of the junction left unmatched. CDR1 LGHNA and CDR2 YSLEER come from the germline V gene. The CDR3 coding sequence is TGCGCCAGCAGCCCGGGACAGGGGAGGTACGAGCAGTACTTC. It codes for CASSPGQGRYEQYF.

The J gene is TRBJ1-2, the V gene TRBV30; 9 bases match TRBD1. The germline gives CDR1 GTSNPN, CDR2 SVGIG (reference sequence). The CDR3 is 13 residues long. Trimming cost V 4 bases and J 8 bases; bases outside gene matches: 8. CDR3 bases: TGTGCCTGGACCCGGGACAGGGTGGGGGGCTACACCTTC. Its protein is CAWTRDRVGGYTF.

The V and J genes are TRBV7-9 and TRBJ2-2; 12 nucleotides align to TRBD2. V was clipped by 4 bases and J by 6 bases; unmatched bases: 0. CDR1 and CDR2 from the germline V gene are SEHNR and FQNEAQ (reference sequence). The CDR3 consists of 14 residues. The CDR3 DNA sequence: TGTGCCAGCAGCTCTAGCGGGAGGGCCGGGGAGCTGTTTTTT. It encodes CASSSSGRAGELFF.

This clone was counted a single time. V is TRBV7-9 and J is TRBJ2-3, with 8 bases that match TRBD2. Germline V gives CDR1 SEHNR, CDR2 FQNEAQ (reference sequence). V dropped 3 bases and J dropped 2; count of bases not matched to a gene: 13. The CDR3 contains 18 residues. The CDR3 nucleotides are TGTGCCAGCAGCTTCTCCCCCGGCATCGGGGGGGCCACAGATACGCAGTATTTT. Translation: CASSFSPGIGGATDTQYF.

The chain employs TRBV5-4 and TRBJ1-1; 11 nucleotides line up with TRBD1. CDR1 and CDR2 from the germline V gene are SGHNT and YYREEE (reference sequence). After removal of 5 bases from V and 5 bases from J, the junction contained 2 bases not matched to a gene. The CDR3 sequence is 13 residues long. CDR3 region: CASSWDRGTEAFF. The CDR3 region has the DNA TGTGCCAGCAGTTGGGACAGGGGGACTGAAGCTTTCTTT.